This TCR beta chain stems from a study of T cells after somatic rescue of genetic block. Clones were read by immunoSEQ multiplex PCR, and TCRdb kept only the in-frame ones, dropping some. This table holds roughly 55,000 clones, about 96% found once. The CDR3 extends over 13 amino acids. The trim removed 7 bases at V and 7 bases at J, leaving 3 bases unmatched. Germline V gene data show CDR1 as LNHDA and CDR2 as SQIVND (reference sequence). This clone was counted once. This clonotype was sampled from a child in the first two years of life. The chain employs TRBV19 and TRBJ2-1; 11 bases agree with TRBD2. Sequencing input: peripheral blood mononuclear cells (PBMCs). The CDR3 loop is CASTASGRNEQFF. The DNA of the CDR3 is TGTGCCAGTACGGCTAGCGGGAGGAATGAGCAGTTCTTC.